This T cell receptor (beta chain) was identified during a study of CD8 T cells in Susac syndrome. Reverse transcription used roughly 0.45 to 1 ug RNA and random hexamers. TCRdb re-analysed the immunoSEQ multiplex PCR reads in MiXCR, keeping a single row per CDR3 protein. In the table there are around 140,000 distinct CDR3 sequences, roughly 76% of which are singletons. Sequencing of TCR beta was performed on blood CD8+ T cells and on blood CD4+ T cells. FACS was used to enrich TEMRA cells, whereas the CD8+ and CD4+ T cells were obtained by negative isolation. Remarks on this clonotype: At one end the junction does not follow the germline gene, possibly because of a read error.

Looked up from germline, CDR1 is SSHAT and CDR2 is FNYEAQ (reference sequence). The length of the CDR3 is 13 residues. The TCR was taken from a human donor with multiple sclerosis. V gene TRBV7-7 combines with J gene TRBJ2-1, with 8 bases matching TRBD1. Sequencing was performed on CD8+ T cells from PBMCs. The CDR3 here is CASSLPDRGEQFF. The CDR3 DNA is TGTGCTAGCAGCTTACCAGACAGGGGTGAGCAGTTCTTC.